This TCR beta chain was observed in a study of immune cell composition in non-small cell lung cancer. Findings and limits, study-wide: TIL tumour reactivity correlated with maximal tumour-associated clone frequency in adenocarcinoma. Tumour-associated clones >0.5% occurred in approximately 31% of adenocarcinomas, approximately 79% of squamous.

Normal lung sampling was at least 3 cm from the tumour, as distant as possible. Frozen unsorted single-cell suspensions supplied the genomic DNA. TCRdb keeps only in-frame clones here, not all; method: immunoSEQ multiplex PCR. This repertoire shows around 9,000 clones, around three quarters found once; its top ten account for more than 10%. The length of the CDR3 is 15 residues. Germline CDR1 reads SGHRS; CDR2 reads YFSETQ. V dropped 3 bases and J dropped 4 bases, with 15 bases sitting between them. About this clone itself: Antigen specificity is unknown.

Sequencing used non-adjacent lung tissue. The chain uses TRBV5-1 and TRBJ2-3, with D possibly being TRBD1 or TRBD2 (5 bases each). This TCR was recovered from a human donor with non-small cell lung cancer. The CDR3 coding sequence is TGCGCCAGCAGCTCCCCAGGGAGTAGCGCAGATACGCAGTATTTT. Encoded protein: CASSSPGSSADTQYF.